One TCR beta chain is described in this entry. Unexposed donor CD4+ T cells date from about 2011-2018, before the COVID-19 pandemic. Naive and memory CD4+ T cells were separated from cryopreserved PBMCs. These data come from a study of CD4 T cells in relation to SARS-CoV-2 and coronaviruses. Measured with immunoSEQ multiplex PCR; TCRdb has only the in-frame clones, and not every one. The profile shows more than 50,000 clones, about nine tenths of them singletons. This sequence originates from a human donor in good health. What was sequenced was memory CD4+ T cells from PBMCs.

CDR3 protein: CASSFRRGPETQYF. As DNA, the CDR3 is TGTGCCAGCAGCTTCAGGCGAGGGCCAGAGACCCAGTACTTC. The V and J genes are TRBV28 and TRBJ2-5; maybe TRBD2 (5 bases). Germline-derived CDR1 and CDR2 are MDHEN and SYDVKM. V gave up 6 bases and J gave up 4 bases, with 15 bases separating them. This CDR3 contains 14 residues.